This paragraph covers one T cell receptor beta chain sequence. According to the study, TCR beta libraries were built with iRepertoire HTBI primers and CDR3-region Arm-PCR. TCRdb re-derived calls from the multiplex PCR reads in MiXCR, one entry per CDR3 protein. The table lists some 250,000 distinct CDR3 sequences, 20% of them singletons. Specified time point: newly diagnosed GD, antithyroid drugs for less than 3 months. PBMC RNA was the source of the TCR library. This sample was taken from a study of regulatory T cells in long-lasting Graves disease. The specimen comprised peripheral blood mononuclear cells (PBMCs), sampled at new diagnosis, from a patient treated with antithyroid drugs. This sequence originates from a female donor with Graves disease.

In DNA form, the CDR3 reads TGTGCCAGCAGCCTGGAATCGGGAAACACCATATATTTT. Translated: CASSLESGNTIYF. This chain joins TRBV7-9 and TRBJ1-3; no clear D gene. The CDR3 totals 13 residues. Germline V CDR1 and CDR2: SEHNR, FQNEAQ (reference sequence). The V gene lost 5 bases and the J gene lost 4 bases, with 9 bases spanning the gap. The full variable domain, completed using reference TRBV7-9 and TRBJ1-3, is DTGVSQNPRHKITKRGQNVTFRCDPISEHNRLYWYRQTLGQGPEFLTYFQNEAQLEKSRLLSDRFSAERPKGSFSTLEIQRTEQGDSAMYLCASSLESGNTIYFGEGSWLTVV.